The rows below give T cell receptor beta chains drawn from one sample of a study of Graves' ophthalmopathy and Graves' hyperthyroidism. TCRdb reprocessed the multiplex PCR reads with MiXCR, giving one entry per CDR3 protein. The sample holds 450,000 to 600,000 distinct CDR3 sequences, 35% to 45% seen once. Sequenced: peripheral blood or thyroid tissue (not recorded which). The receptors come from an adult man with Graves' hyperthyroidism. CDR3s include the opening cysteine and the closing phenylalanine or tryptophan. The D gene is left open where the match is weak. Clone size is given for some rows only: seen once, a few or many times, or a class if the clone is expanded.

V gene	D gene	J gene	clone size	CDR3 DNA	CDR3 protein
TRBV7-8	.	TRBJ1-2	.	TGCGCCAGCAGCCAAGTAAACCCCACGATACAAGGCTACAGCTTC	CASSQVNPTIQGYSF
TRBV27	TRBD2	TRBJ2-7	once	TGTGCCAGCAGTTCGGGACTAGCGGGAGTTTTCGACGAGCAGTACTTC	CASSSGLAGVFDEQYF
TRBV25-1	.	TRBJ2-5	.	TGTGCCAGCAGTGCAGGACAGAAATACCAAGAGACCCAGTACTTC	CASSAGQKYQETQYF
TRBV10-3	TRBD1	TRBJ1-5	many	TGTGCCATCAGTGAGTCGATCGGTCTGGGGACAGGGTATAGCAATCAGCCCCAGCATTTT	CAISESIGLGTGYSNQPQHF
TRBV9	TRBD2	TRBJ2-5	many	TGTGCCAGCAGCACCCGACTAGCGGAGACCCAGTACTTC	CASSTRLAETQYF
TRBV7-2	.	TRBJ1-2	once	TGTGCCAGCAGCTCCGAGATGGGACGTGGCTACACCTTC	CASSSEMGRGYTF
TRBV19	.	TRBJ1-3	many	TGTGCCAGTAGTCCAGGTCCTGCGAGCTCTGGAAACACCATATATTTT	CASSPGPASSGNTIYF
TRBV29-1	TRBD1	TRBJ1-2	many	TGCAGCGTTGAAGATCGGGGGGACAGCTCTAACTATGGCTACACCTTC	CSVEDRGDSSNYGYTF
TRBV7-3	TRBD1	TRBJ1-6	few	TGTGCCAGCAGCCCTGGGGGACAGGGTAATAATTCACCCCTCCACTTT	CASSPGGQGNNSPLHF
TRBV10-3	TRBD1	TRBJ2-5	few	TGTGCCATCAGTGCGGGACAGGGGAGCGGGGAGACCCAGTACTTC	CAISAGQGSGETQYF
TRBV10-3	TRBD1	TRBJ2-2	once	TGTGCCAGCACTCCGCGGACAGGGGACACCGGGGAGCTGTTTTTT	CASTPRTGDTGELFF
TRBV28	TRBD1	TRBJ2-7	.	TGTGCCAGCAGTCCACCGGGACAGGGTCACTACGAGCAGTACTTC	CASSPPGQGHYEQYF
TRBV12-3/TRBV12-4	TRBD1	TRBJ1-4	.	TGTGCCAGCAGTGCCCGGGAACAGGGGTTCAATGAAAAACTGTTTTTT	CASSAREQGFNEKLFF
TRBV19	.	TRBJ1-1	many	TGTGCCAGTAAGGCGGGGGCCCTTCCGAACACTGAAGCTTTCTTT	CASKAGALPNTEAFF
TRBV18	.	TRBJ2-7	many	TGTGCCAGCTCACCTCGCCGGGGGAGCTACGAGCAGTACTTC	CASSPRRGSYEQYF
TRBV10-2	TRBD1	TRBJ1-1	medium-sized	TGCGCCAGCAAGACAGGGAGAAACACTGAAGCTTTCTTT	CASKTGRNTEAFF
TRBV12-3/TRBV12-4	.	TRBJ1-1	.	TGTGCCAGCAGTTTGGGAGTAAACGGTGAAGCTTTCTTT	CASSLGVNGEAFF
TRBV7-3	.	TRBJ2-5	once	TGTGCCAGCCTTCGGGGGACCCAGTACTTC	CASLRGTQYF
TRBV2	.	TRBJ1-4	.	TGTGCCAGCTCACCGACACAGGGTGACCAAAATGAAAAACTGTTTTTT	CASSPTQGDQNEKLFF
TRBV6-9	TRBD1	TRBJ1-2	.	TGTGCCAGCAGTGCAGACCGGGACAGGGATGGCTACACCTTC	CASSADRDRDGYTF
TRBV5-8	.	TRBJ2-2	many	TGTGCCAGCAGCTTCGTGCCGAACACCGGGGAGCTGTTTTTT	CASSFVPNTGELFF
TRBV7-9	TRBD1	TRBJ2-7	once	TGTGCCAGCAGCTTCCGGGACAGGAACTCCTACGAGCAGTACTTC	CASSFRDRNSYEQYF
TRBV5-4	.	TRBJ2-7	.	TGTGCCAGCAGCTCGAATCGGGACGCATACGAGCAGTACTTC	CASSSNRDAYEQYF
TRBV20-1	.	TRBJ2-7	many	TGCAGTGCTAGGGCCCTAGGGCCCTACGAGCAGTACTTC	CSARALGPYEQYF
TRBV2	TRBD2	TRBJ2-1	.	TGTGCCAGCAGTACCAGACTAGCGGGGCTCCGAGGGAATGAGCAGTTCTTC	CASSTRLAGLRGNEQFF
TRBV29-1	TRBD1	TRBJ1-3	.	TGCAGCGTTGTACAGGGGATTGGAAACACCATATATTTT	CSVVQGIGNTIYF
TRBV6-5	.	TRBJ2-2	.	TGTGCCAGCAGTTACAGGGACCCCAGCACCGGGGAGCCGTTTTTT	CASSYRDPSTGEPFF
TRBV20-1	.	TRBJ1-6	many	TGCAGTGCTATACAGGACGGGTTAGGCAATTCACCCCTCCACTTT	CSAIQDGLGNSPLHF
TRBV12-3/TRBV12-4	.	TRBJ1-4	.	TGTGCCAGCAGCCTCCGGATTACGGTCGAAAAACTGTTTTTT	CASSLRITVEKLFF
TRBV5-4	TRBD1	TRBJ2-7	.	TGTGCCAGCAGATGGACAGGGCGCCCAGATACGCAGTACTTC	CASRWTGRPDTQYF
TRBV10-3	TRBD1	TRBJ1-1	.	TGTGCCAGCAGTGAGAGACAGGACAGGGGTGTCACTGAAGCTTTCTTT	CASSERQDRGVTEAFF
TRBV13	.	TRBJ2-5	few	TGTGCCAGCAGCCAAAGGGCCCCAGAGACCCAGTACTTC	CASSQRAPETQYF
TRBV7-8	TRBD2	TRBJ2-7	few	TGTGCCAGCAGCTTTAGCGGGGGGGACGGATACGAGCAGTACTTC	CASSFSGGDGYEQYF
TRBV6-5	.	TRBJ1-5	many	TGTGCCAGCAGTTACACCACAGGGTCGGATCAGCCCCAGCATTTT	CASSYTTGSDQPQHF
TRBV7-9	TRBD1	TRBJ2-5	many	TGTGCCAGCGAGGGACAGGGGCGGGAGACCCAGTACTTC	CASEGQGRETQYF
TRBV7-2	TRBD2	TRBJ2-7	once	TGTGCCAGCAGCTTTCGGGCGGGAGGGACCTACGAGCAGTACTTC	CASSFRAGGTYEQYF
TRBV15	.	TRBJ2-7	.	TGTGCCACCAGCAGAGGGGCAGGCGGGAACGAGCAGTACTTC	CATSRGAGGNEQYF
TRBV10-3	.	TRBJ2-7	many	TGTGCCATCCAACCTCAACAGGCCTACGAGCAGTACTTC	CAIQPQQAYEQYF
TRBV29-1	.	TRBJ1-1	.	TGCAGCGTTGGGGCAGATTACATGAACACTGAAGCTTTCTTT	CSVGADYMNTEAFF
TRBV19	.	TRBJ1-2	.	TGTGCCAGTACCGTACAGGGCCCTAACTATGGCTACACCTTC	CASTVQGPNYGYTF
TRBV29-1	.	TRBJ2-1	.	TGCAGCGTTGACGGTGTGGGGGGGGGCAGCTCCTACAATGAGCAGTTCTTC	CSVDGVGGGSSYNEQFF
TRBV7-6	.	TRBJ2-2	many	TGTGCCAGCAGCTTAGTCTCGGCAGGGGATGGGGAGCTGTTTTTT	CASSLVSAGDGELFF
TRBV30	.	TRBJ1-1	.	TGTGCCTGGAGTATCGGGCGGGCTGAAGCTTTCTTT	CAWSIGRAEAFF
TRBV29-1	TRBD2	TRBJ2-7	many	TGCAGCGTTGTATTTTTTGAGACTAGCGGGAACTACGAGCAGTACTTC	CSVVFFETSGNYEQYF
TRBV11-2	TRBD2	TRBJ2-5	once	TGTGCCAGCAGCCAAGGACTAGCGGGGGCCCAGTACTTC	CASSQGLAGAQYF
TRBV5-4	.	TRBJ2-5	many	TGTGCCAGCAGCCGGACGGAACGAGAGACCCAGTACTTC	CASSRTERETQYF
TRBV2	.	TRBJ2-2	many	TGTGCCAGCAGTGGGACAGTCAACACCGGGGAGCTGTTTTTT	CASSGTVNTGELFF
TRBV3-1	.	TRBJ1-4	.	TGTGCCAGCAGCTGGACAGCCAGACCAAATGAAAAACTGTCTTTT	CASSWTARPNEKLSF
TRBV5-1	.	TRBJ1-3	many	TGCGCCAGCAGCTTGGAGGCAGGGCGGACCATATATTTT	CASSLEAGRTIYF
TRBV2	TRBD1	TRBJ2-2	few	TGTGCCAGCTTAGGGACAGGGCATTACACCGGGGAGCTGTTTTTT	CASLGTGHYTGELFF
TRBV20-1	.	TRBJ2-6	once	TGCAGTGCTCCAGCGGGGACAGGGGCCAACGTCCTGACTTTC	CSAPAGTGANVLTF
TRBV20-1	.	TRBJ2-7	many	TGCAGTGCTAGAGATACTGGTGATTACGAGCAGTACTTC	CSARDTGDYEQYF
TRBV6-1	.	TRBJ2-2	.	TGTGCCAGCACAAAGGGGTTAGTGAACACCGGGGAGCTGTTTTTT	CASTKGLVNTGELFF